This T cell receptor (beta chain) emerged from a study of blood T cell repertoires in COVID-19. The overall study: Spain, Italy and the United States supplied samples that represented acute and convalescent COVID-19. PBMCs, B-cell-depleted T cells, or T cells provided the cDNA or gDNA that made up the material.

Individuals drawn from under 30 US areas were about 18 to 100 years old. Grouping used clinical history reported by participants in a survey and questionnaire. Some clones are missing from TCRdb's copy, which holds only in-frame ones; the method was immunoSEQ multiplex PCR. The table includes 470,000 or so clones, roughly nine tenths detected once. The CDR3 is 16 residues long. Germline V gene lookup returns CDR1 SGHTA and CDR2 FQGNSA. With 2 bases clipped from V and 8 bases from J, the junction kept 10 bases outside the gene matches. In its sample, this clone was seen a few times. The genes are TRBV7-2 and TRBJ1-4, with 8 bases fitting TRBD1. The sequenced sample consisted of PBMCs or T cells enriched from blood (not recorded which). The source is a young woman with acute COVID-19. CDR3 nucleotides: TGTGCCAGCAGCTTACTACAGGGGGAGATAGGGGAAAAACTGTTTTTT. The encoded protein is CASSLLQGEIGEKLFF.